The next 2 T cell receptor beta chains were all read from a single sample in a study of blood T cells in healthy people across ages. Using a J-beta primer mix together with a sample-barcoded 5' primer, a second PCR was run for 7 to 11 cycles. TCRdb reprocessed the 5' RACE reads with MiXCR, giving one entry per CDR3 protein. The table shows about a million distinct CDR3 sequences, with roughly two fifths occurring only once. Sequenced: blood. The receptors here all came from a man aged 18 to 35 in good health.

This clonotype was seen a few times. V gene TRBV27 combines with J gene TRBJ2-3; D remains unclear. Germline V gene sequence: CDR1 MNHEY, CDR2 SMNVEV (reference sequence). V was shortened by 10 bases and J by 0 bases, with 17 bases between the two germline ends. CDR3 size: 15 residues. CDR3 residues: CATTVGSASTDTQYF. The DNA for the CDR3 is TGTGCCACTACTGTGGGGTCCGCTAGCACAGATACGCAGTATTTT.

This clonotype has a handful of counts. The chain uses TRBV6-5 and TRBJ1-3, with 10 nucleotides matching TRBD1. From germline, CDR1 is MNHEY and CDR2 SVGAGI. The length of the CDR3 is 15 residues. V lost 5 bases, J lost 4 bases, and 5 bases stayed unmatched. CDR3 sequence (DNA): TGTGCCAGCAGTCTATCGGGACAGGGGGGAAACACCATATATTTT. As protein: CASSLSGQGGNTIYF.